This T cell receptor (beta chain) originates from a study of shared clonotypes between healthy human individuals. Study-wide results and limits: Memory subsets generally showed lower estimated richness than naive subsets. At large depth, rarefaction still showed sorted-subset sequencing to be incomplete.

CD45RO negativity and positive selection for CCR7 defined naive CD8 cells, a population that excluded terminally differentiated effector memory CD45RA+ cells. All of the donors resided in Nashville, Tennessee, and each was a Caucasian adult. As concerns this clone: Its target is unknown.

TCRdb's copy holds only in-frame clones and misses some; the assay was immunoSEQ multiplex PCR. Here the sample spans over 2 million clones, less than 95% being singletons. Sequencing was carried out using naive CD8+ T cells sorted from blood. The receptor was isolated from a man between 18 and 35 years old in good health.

This CDR3 reads CASSLDPPRGIYNSPLHF. The CDR3 nucleotides are TGTGCCAGCAGCTTAGATCCACCGAGGGGAATCTATAATTCACCCCTCCACTTT. The chain is built from TRBV11-2 and TRBJ1-6; D might be TRBD1 (5 bases). The CDR3 has 18 residues. Germline CDR1 SGHAT, CDR2 FQNNGV. V lost 0 bases, J lost 3 bases, and 15 bases lay in between.